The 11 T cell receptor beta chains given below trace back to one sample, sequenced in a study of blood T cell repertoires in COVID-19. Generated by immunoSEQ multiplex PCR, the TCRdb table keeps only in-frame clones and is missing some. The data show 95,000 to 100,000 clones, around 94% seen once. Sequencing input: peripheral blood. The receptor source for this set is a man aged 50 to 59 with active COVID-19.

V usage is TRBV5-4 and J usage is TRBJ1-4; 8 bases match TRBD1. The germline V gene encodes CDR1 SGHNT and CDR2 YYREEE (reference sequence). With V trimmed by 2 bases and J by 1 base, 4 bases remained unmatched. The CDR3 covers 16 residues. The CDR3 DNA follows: TGTGCCAGCAGCTTTAATACAGGGGGAACTAATGAAAAACTGTTTTTT. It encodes CASSFNTGGTNEKLFF.

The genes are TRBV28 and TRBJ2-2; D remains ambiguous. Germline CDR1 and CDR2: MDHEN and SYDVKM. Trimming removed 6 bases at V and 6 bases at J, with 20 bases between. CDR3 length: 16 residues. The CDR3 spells CASSPLTWLNPGELFF. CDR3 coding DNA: TGTGCCAGCAGCCCTTTGACTTGGTTGAATCCCGGGGAGCTGTTTTTT.

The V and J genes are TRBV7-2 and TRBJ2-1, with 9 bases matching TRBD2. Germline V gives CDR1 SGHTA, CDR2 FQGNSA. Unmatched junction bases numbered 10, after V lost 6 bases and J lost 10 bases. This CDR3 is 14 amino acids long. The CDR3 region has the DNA TGTGCCAGCAGTTTGCCGGGACTAGCCTTCGAGCAGTTCTTC. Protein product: CASSLPGLAFEQFF.

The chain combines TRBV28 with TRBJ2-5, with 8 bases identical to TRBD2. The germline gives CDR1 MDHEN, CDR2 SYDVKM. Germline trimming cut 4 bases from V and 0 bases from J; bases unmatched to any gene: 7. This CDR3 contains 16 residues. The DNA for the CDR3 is TGTGCCAGCAGTTCAACTAGCGGTGGGTACCAAGAGACCCAGTACTTC. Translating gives CASSSTSGGYQETQYF.

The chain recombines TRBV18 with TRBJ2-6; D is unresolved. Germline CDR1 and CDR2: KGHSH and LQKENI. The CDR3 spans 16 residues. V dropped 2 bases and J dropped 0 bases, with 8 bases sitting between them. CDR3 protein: CASSPFSPSGANVLTF. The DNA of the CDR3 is TGTGCCAGCTCACCATTCTCCCCCTCTGGGGCCAACGTCCTGACTTTC.

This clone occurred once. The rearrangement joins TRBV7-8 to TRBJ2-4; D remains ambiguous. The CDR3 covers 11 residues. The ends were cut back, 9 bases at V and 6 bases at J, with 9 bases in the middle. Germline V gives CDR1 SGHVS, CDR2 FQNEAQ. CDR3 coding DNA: TGTGCCAGTTCTTACAGAAACATTCAGTACTTC. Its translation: CASSYRNIQYF.

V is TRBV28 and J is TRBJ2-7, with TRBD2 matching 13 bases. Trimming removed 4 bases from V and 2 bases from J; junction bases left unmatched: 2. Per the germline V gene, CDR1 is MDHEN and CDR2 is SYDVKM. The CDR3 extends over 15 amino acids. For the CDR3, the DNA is TGTGCCAGCAGTTCTACTAGCGGGAGGGCCTACGAGCAGTACTTC. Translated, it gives CASSSTSGRAYEQYF.

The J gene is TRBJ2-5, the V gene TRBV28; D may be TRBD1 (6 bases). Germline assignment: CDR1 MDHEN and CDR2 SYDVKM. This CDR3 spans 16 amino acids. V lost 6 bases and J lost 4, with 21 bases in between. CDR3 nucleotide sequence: TGTGCCAGCAGCCGCGCGGTGGGGGCGAACGTAGAGACCCAGTACTTC. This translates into CASSRAVGANVETQYF.

The CDR3 DNA sequence: TGTGCCTGGAGTACGCGGACTGAAGCTTTCTTT. Its protein is CAWSTRTEAFF. The chain is built from TRBV30 and TRBJ1-1; D is unresolved. V dropped 2 bases and J dropped 5 bases, with 6 bases sitting between them. The germline V gene has CDR1 GTSNPN and CDR2 SVGIG (reference sequence). The CDR3 spans 11 residues.

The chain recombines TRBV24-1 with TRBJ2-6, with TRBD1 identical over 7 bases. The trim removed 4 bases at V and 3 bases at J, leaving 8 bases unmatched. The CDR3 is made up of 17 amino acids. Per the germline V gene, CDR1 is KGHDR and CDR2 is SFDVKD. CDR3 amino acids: CATSETVRTGGANVLTF. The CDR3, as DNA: TGTGCCACCAGTGAAACCGTGAGGACAGGTGGGGCCAACGTCCTGACTTTC.

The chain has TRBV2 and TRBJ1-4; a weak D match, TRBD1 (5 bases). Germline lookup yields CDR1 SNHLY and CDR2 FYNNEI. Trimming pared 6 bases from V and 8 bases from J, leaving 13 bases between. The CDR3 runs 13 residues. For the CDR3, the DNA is TGTGCCAGCAGAGCTTCAAGGACAGAAAAACTGTTTTTT. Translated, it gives CASRASRTEKLFF.